The clone carrying this T cell receptor (beta chain) was recorded many times. Its cognate antigen is unknown. This entry comes from a study of response to subunit inactivated influenza vaccine. Broader study findings: Authors suggested that a seasonal influenza vaccination recruits few new T cells each time.

TCRdb re-derived calls from the RT-PCR reads in MiXCR, one entry per CDR3 protein. Among around 520,000 distinct CDR3 sequences listed, 12% were seen once. The J segment lost 4 bases and the V segment lost 7 bases, leaving 6 bases of the junction unmatched. The CDR3 sequence is 15 residues long. This clonotype was sampled from a man aged 50 to 60 who received an inactivated influenza vaccine. Sequencing used PBMCs from blood, obtained on the day of vaccination. The chain has TRBV12-3 or TRBV12-4 and TRBJ2-1; TRBD2 agrees at 11 bases. The CDR3 region has the DNA TGTGCCAGCACCCTTAGCGGGGGGGCTTACAATGAGCAGTTCTTC. Its translation: CASTLSGGAYNEQFF.